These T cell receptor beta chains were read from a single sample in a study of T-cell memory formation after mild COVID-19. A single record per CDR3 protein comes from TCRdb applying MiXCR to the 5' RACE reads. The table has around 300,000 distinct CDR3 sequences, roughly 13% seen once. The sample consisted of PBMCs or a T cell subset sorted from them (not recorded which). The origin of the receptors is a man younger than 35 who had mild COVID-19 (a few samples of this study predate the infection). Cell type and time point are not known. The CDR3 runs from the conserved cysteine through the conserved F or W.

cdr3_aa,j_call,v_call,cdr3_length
CASSLQFGDEKLFF,TRBJ1-4,TRBV7-9,14
CASSLASSRELFF,TRBJ2-2,TRBV4-1,13
CASSQVPDSLTQYF,TRBJ2-5,TRBV4-1,14
CASRSIGWGSDSTDTQYF,TRBJ2-3,TRBV5-1,18
CASRLGTGNYGYTF,TRBJ1-2,TRBV9,14
CASSLNGGSGNTIYF,TRBJ1-3,TRBV7-9,15
CASSFSLAGGTGDTQYF,TRBJ2-3,TRBV11-1,17
CASSEGGTDTQYF,TRBJ2-3,TRBV2,13
CASRPEGGSNQPQHF,TRBJ1-5,TRBV28,15
CASSQGKAGGADTQYF,TRBJ2-3,TRBV4-3,16
CASSQELRDRDGYTF,TRBJ1-2,TRBV4-1,15